The 26 T cell receptor beta chains reported below all come from one sample, sequenced in a study of T cell changes during pregnancy in multiple sclerosis. Sequencing used immunoSEQ multiplex PCR; TCRdb keeps in-frame clones, though not all of them. The repertoire includes approximately 85,000 clones, 94% of them detected once, and roughly 2.5% sits in the top ten. The sample was peripheral blood, taken in the third trimester of pregnancy. The origin of the receptors is a female donor with multiple sclerosis, enrolled in a pregnancy study.

The CDR3, as DNA: TGTGCCAGCAGCCCCCGGGACAGGCGGGTCGATGAGCAGTTCTTC. Its protein product is CASSPRDRRVDEQFF. The chain joins TRBV5-8 to TRBJ2-1; 8 nucleotides match TRBD1. This CDR3 comprises 15 residues. V lost 4 bases to trimming and J lost 8 bases; unmatched junction nucleotides: 11. Germline V gene sequence: CDR1 SGHTS, CDR2 YDEGEE.

The chain recombines TRBV2 with TRBJ2-7; D is unclear. CDR1 is SNHLY and CDR2 is FYNNEI in the germline V gene. The CDR3 is 13 amino acids. V was trimmed by 6 bases and J by 7 bases, leaving 16 bases between them. DNA for the CDR3: TGTGCCAGCAGATGGGCAGGTACCCTGGAGCAGTACTTC. It translates to CASRWAGTLEQYF.

J is TRBJ2-3 and V is TRBV7-9, with 7 bases that match TRBD2. In germline, CDR1 is SEHNR, CDR2 FQNEAQ (reference sequence). The CDR3 is 14 amino acids. V lost 6 bases and J lost 5; bases outside the gene matches: 8. The CDR3 coding sequence is TGTGCCAGCAGTACTAGCGAAATGGTAGATACGCAGTATTTT. It encodes CASSTSEMVDTQYF. The complete variable domain, with remaining parts taken from reference TRBV7-9 and TRBJ2-3, reads DTGVSQNPRHKITKRGQNVTFRCDPISEHNRLYWYRQTLGQGPEFLTYFQNEAQLEKSRLLSDRFSAERPKGSFSTLEIQRTEQGDSAMYLCASSTSEMVDTQYFGPGTRLTVL.

This chain uses TRBV18 with TRBJ2-3, with 8 bases matching TRBD1. The V gene's germline CDR1 is KGHSH and CDR2 LQKENI. This CDR3 spans 15 amino acids. J gave up 0 bases and V 3 bases, and 2 bases lay outside the gene matches. CDR3: CASSPQGASTDTQYF. CDR3 nucleotides: TGTGCCAGCTCACCTCAGGGGGCGAGCACAGATACGCAGTATTTT.

The chain couples TRBV6-1 to TRBJ2-2, with a tentative D call TRBD1 (6 bases). CDR1 and CDR2 (germline): MNHNS, SASEGT. With 2 bases removed from V and 3 bases from J, the gap between germline ends came to 10 bases. CDR3 length: 15 residues. CDR3 bases: TGTGCCAGCAGTGAATACAGGGTGGACACCGGGGAGCTGTTTTTT. The encoded protein is CASSEYRVDTGELFF.

This chain joins TRBV19 and TRBJ2-3, with D unresolved. The germline V gene encodes CDR1 LNHDA and CDR2 SQIVND (reference sequence). Trimming cost V 7 bases and J 0 bases, with 8 bases left between them. The CDR3 is 13 residues long. The CDR3, as DNA: TGTGCCAGTACCTTCAGGAGCACAGATACGCAGTATTTT. Translation gives CASTFRSTDTQYF.

The chain joins TRBV28 to TRBJ1-5, with 7 nucleotides matching TRBD1. Germline V gene sequence: CDR1 MDHEN, CDR2 SYDVKM. The junction had 14 bases not matched to a gene; V was cut back by 7 bases and J by 5 bases. The CDR3 is 16 residues long. The CDR3: CASTYLDRAEHQPQHF. CDR3 sequence (DNA): TGTGCCAGCACCTACTTAGACAGGGCCGAGCATCAGCCCCAGCATTTT.

The chain is built from TRBV7-8 and TRBJ1-1; 10 bases map to TRBD1. CDR3 length equals 13 residues. Per germline, CDR1 SGHVS and CDR2 FQNEAQ. The ends lost 3 bases at V and 11 bases at J; junction bases unmatched: 6. The CDR3 reads CASSFRDRGLAFF. The CDR3 DNA follows: TGTGCCAGCAGCTTCCGGGACAGGGGCCTTGCTTTCTTT.

This clone was seen just once. The chain carries TRBV18 and TRBJ2-1; perhaps TRBD1 as D (6 bases). This CDR3 comprises 14 residues. V was pared by 3 bases and J by 4 bases, with 10 bases between. CDR1 and CDR2 (germline): KGHSH, LQKENI. The CDR3 DNA reads TGTGCCAGCTCACCCCCCGGACAGTACAATGAGCAGTTCTTC. Translation: CASSPPGQYNEQFF.

The gene calls are TRBV14 and TRBJ2-2; maybe TRBD2 (5 bases). Germline-derived CDR1 and CDR2 are SGHDN and FVKESK. The length of the CDR3 is 14 residues. The V end was cut by 6 bases, the J end by 5 bases, with 13 bases between. The chain's CDR3 is CASSRRGWTGELFF. The CDR3 DNA reads as TGTGCCAGCAGTCGACGGGGATGGACCGGGGAGCTGTTTTTT. Supplemented by reference TRBV14 and TRBJ2-2, the full variable domain reads EAGVTQFPSHSVIEKGQTVTLRCDPISGHDNLYWYRRVMGKEIKFLLHFVKESKQDESGMPNNRFLAERTGGTYSTLKVQPAELEDSGVYFCASSRRGWTGELFFGEGSRLTVL.

The chain combines TRBV13 with TRBJ2-1; no firm D call. The germline V gene encodes CDR1 PRHDT and CDR2 FYEKMQ (reference sequence). The CDR3 runs 12 residues. V lost 6 bases to trimming and J lost 9 bases, with 12 bases between them. The CDR3: CASRRSAAEQFF. CDR3 bases: TGTGCCAGCAGAAGGAGTGCGGCTGAGCAGTTCTTC.

The rearrangement joins TRBV2 to TRBJ2-5, with D tentatively TRBD1 (5 bases). The ends were cut back, 8 bases at V and 2 bases at J, with 12 bases in the middle. Germline CDR1 and CDR2: SNHLY and FYNNEI. The CDR3 is made up of 13 amino acids. The CDR3 DNA reads TGTGCCAGCTGGGGCGGTTATCAAGAGACCCAGTACTTC. As protein: CASWGGYQETQYF.

The DNA of the CDR3 is TGTGCCAGCAGCCCGCTGACTAGCGGGGTGGCAGATACGCAGTATTTT. Translation: CASSPLTSGVADTQYF. The genes are TRBV14 and TRBJ2-3, with TRBD2 matching over 11 bases. Unmatched junction bases numbered 7, after V lost 4 bases and J lost 4 bases. Germline CDR1 and CDR2: SGHDN and FVKESK. This CDR3 spans 16 amino acids. Using reference TRBV14 and TRBJ2-3 for the parts outside the CDR3, the full variable domain is EAGVTQFPSHSVIEKGQTVTLRCDPISGHDNLYWYRRVMGKEIKFLLHFVKESKQDESGMPNNRFLAERTGGTYSTLKVQPAELEDSGVYFCASSPLTSGVADTQYFGPGTRLTVL.

The chain recombines TRBV4-1 with TRBJ1-6; 12 bases are a match to TRBD1. This CDR3 is 14 amino acids long. Germline loops: CDR1 MGHRA, CDR2 YSYEKL. The J segment lost 13 bases and the V segment lost 6 bases, leaving 7 bases of the junction unmatched. The CDR3 sequence: CASRPGTGGLPLHF. CDR3 in DNA: TGCGCCAGCAGGCCCGGGACAGGGGGCCTTCCCCTCCACTTT.

V usage is TRBV19 and J usage is TRBJ1-1, with 8 nucleotides matching TRBD1. With V trimmed by 0 bases and J by 10 bases, 10 bases remained unmatched. Germline assignment: CDR1 LNHDA and CDR2 SQIVND (reference sequence). This CDR3 is 15 amino acids long. As DNA, the CDR3 is TGTGCCAGTAGTATAGATAAGACAGGGGCCAGTATAGCTTTCTTT. Its translation is CASSIDKTGASIAFF.

In DNA, the CDR3 is TGTGCCAGCAGCTTCCCGGACAGGAGGAACACTGAAGCTTTCTTT. It is translated as CASSFPDRRNTEAFF. The gene calls are TRBV5-4 and TRBJ1-1; 7 nucleotides align to TRBD1. After removal of 2 bases from V and 1 base from J, the junction contained 5 bases not matched to a gene. The CDR3 totals 15 residues. CDR1 and CDR2 from the germline V gene are SGHNT and YYREEE (reference sequence).

The chain's CDR3 is CASRSGQSYNEQFF. The CDR3 coding sequence is TGCGCCAGCAGAAGCGGACAGTCCTACAATGAGCAGTTCTTC. The J gene is TRBJ2-1, the V gene TRBV10-2, with D possibly matching TRBD1 (6 bases). The V and J ends lost 6 bases and 1 base respectively, with 10 bases between them. The CDR3 has 14 amino acids. The V gene's germline CDR1 is WSHSY and CDR2 SAAADI.

V gene TRBV7-6 combines with J gene TRBJ2-2; D unclear. The V and J ends lost 5 bases and 1 base respectively, with 11 bases between them. Germline CDR1 and CDR2: SGHVS and FNYEAQ. The CDR3 is 15 amino acids. The CDR3 reads CASSARLMNTGELFF. CDR3 in DNA: TGTGCCAGCAGCGCCCGACTGATGAACACCGGGGAGCTGTTTTTT.

V and J are TRBV13 and TRBJ2-1, with 9 bases that match TRBD2. With V trimmed by 0 bases and J by 6 bases, 12 bases remained unmatched. Germline CDR1 is PRHDT and CDR2 is FYEKMQ (reference sequence). CDR3 length equals 18 residues. The CDR3, as DNA: TGTGCCAGCAGCTTAGGCCTAATTGTGAGCGGGGGGCTCAATGAGCAGTTCTTC. It encodes CASSLGLIVSGGLNEQFF. The variable domain in full, with the rest retrieved from reference TRBV13 and TRBJ2-1, is AAGVIQSPRHLIKEKRETATLKCYPIPRHDTVYWYQQGPGQDPQFLISFYEKMQSDKGSIPDRFSAQQFSDYHSELNMSSLELGDSALYFCASSLGLIVSGGLNEQFFGPGTRLTVL.

The chain is built from TRBV9 and TRBJ2-1; D not resolved. Per the germline V gene, CDR1 is SGDLS and CDR2 is YYNGEE. This CDR3 comprises 13 residues. The V and J ends lost 4 bases and 7 bases respectively, with 12 bases between them. CDR3 protein: CASSLSDENEQFF. In nucleotides, the CDR3 is TGTGCCAGCAGCCTTAGTGATGAAAATGAGCAGTTCTTC.

The J gene is TRBJ2-5, the V gene TRBV1; TRBD2, the table's D call, was not compared with the DNA. TRBV1 is a known pseudogene. There are 18 residues in the CDR3. CDR3 bases: TGCACCAGCAGCCAAGGGAATAGCGGGGGCCCACTCAAAGAGACCCAGTACTTC. It translates to CTSSQGNSGGPLKETQYF.

The chain recombines TRBV5-8 with TRBJ2-3; TRBD1 might be the D (6 bases). Trimming removed 2 bases from V and 0 bases from J, with 13 bases in between. Germline assignment: CDR1 SGHTS and CDR2 YDEGEE. CDR3 length: 16 amino acids. The CDR3 region is CASSFHPTGSTDTQYF. The CDR3, as DNA: TGTGCCAGCAGCTTCCACCCCACAGGGAGCACAGATACGCAGTATTTT.

This clone was counted a few times. The chain couples TRBV19 to TRBJ1-2; no clear D gene. This CDR3 has 16 amino acids. With 3 bases removed from V and 8 bases from J, the gap between germline ends came to 22 bases. The germline gives CDR1 LNHDA, CDR2 SQIVND (reference sequence). The CDR3 bases are TGTGCCAGTAGTATCTCGCGCGGCCGGGGATCTGGCGGCTACACCTTC. Translated: CASSISRGRGSGGYTF.

J is TRBJ2-5 and V is TRBV29-1; the D gene is possibly TRBD2 (6 bases). Trimming cost V 6 bases and J 7 bases, with 12 bases left between them. The CDR3 runs to 11 residues. Germline lookup yields CDR1 SQVTM and CDR2 ANQGSEA. The CDR3 DNA reads as TGCAGCGTCGGGACTTCAGTGACCCAGTACTTC. Encoded protein: CSVGTSVTQYF.

The chain employs TRBV12-5 and TRBJ2-2; 10 bases are shared with TRBD2. The trim removed 6 bases at V and 9 bases at J, leaving 13 bases unmatched. Germline-derived CDR1 and CDR2 are LGHNT and FRNRAP. This CDR3 is built from 16 residues. The CDR3 sequence is CASGIRGLAGDRELFF. DNA of the CDR3: TGTGCTAGTGGAATAAGGGGCCTAGCGGGGGATCGGGAGCTGTTTTTT. Drawing the rest from reference TRBV12-5 and TRBJ2-2, the complete variable domain is DARVTQTPRHKVTEMGQEVTMRCQPILGHNTVFWYRQTMMQGLELLAYFRNRAPLDDSGMPKDRFSAEMPDATLATLKIQPSEPRDSAVYFCASGIRGLAGDRELFFGEGSRLTVL.

This sequence joins TRBV28 and TRBJ1-6; D is undetermined. The CDR3 is made up of 19 amino acids. Trimming pared 3 bases from V and 0 bases from J, leaving 18 bases between. The germline V gene encodes CDR1 MDHEN and CDR2 SYDVKM. The CDR3 protein is CASSFLPVGRFSYNSPLHF. CDR3 in DNA: TGTGCCAGCAGTTTCCTGCCTGTTGGGCGATTCTCCTATAATTCACCCCTCCACTTT.